This TCR beta chain appears in the sequencing data of a study of CD8+ T cells in alopecia areata. Reverse transcription of extracted RNA yielded cDNA, which provided the sequencing template. Measured with immunoSEQ multiplex PCR; TCRdb has only the in-frame clones, and not every one. The table records more than 200,000 clones, 66% of them present only once. The V gene's germline CDR1 is GTSNPN and CDR2 SVGIG (reference sequence). The CDR3 spans 13 residues. The V end was cut by 5 bases, the J end by 4 bases, with 14 bases between. Points on this clone: Its antigen remains unidentified.

General study results and limits: Compared with normal scalp, lesional scalp had higher clonality and more expanded CD8+ clones. Normal skin contains resident alphabeta T cells, and these are also sequenced in scalp samples. Administration of tofacitinib significantly diminished scalp clonality and expanded CD8+ clones within the top 100.

Stated treatment: oral pan-JAK inhibitor, 5-10 mg twice daily. It was from PBMCs that CD4+ and CD8+ T cells were sorted. The specimen comprised CD4+ T cells sorted from blood, sampled around week 44, from a patient treated with tofacitinib. The chain joins TRBV30 to TRBJ1-1, with D maybe TRBD1 (5 bases). This receptor was obtained from a human donor with alopecia areata. CDR3 residues: CAWGTRRGTEAFF. As DNA, the CDR3 is TGTGCCTGGGGTACGAGGAGGGGCACTGAAGCTTTCTTT.